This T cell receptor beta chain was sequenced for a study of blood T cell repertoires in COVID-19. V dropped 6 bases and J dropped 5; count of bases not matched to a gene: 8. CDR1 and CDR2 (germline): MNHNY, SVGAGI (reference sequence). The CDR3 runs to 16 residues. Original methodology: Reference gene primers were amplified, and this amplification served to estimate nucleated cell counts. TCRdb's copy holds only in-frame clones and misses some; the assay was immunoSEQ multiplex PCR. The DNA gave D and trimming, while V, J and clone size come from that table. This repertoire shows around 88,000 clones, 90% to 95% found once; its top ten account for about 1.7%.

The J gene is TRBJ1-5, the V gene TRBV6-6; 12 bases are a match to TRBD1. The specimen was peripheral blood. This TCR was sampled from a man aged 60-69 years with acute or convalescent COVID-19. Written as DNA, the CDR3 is TGTGCCAGCAGCGATGGGGACAGGGGGCGGGATCAGCCCCAGCATTTT. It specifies CASSDGDRGRDQPQHF.